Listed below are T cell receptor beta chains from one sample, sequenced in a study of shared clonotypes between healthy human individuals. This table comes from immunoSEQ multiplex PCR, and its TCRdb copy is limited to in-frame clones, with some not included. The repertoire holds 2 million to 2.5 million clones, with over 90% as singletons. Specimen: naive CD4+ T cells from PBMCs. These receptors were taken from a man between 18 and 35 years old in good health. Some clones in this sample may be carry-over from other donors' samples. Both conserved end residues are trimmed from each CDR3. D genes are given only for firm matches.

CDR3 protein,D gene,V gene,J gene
ASSPRWYQETQY,.,TRBV7-8,TRBJ2-5
AISDPSGTSGRARIIEQF,TRBD2,TRBV10-3,TRBJ2-1
ASSFQPGQNEQY,.,TRBV5-1,TRBJ2-7
ASSFGGSYEQY,.,TRBV7-3,TRBJ2-7
SATRGDEQY,TRBD2,TRBV20-1,TRBJ2-7
ASSMGTSGSTDTQY,TRBD2,TRBV19,TRBJ2-3
ASRRDRQETQY,.,TRBV2,TRBJ2-5
SVAPFFSNYGYT,.,TRBV29-1,TRBJ1-2
ASVTSGRSGELF,TRBD2,TRBV2,TRBJ2-2
ASSRLAGGETQY,TRBD2,TRBV2,TRBJ2-5
ASSLGEGGLDEQY,.,TRBV28,TRBJ2-7
ASSQGASETQY,TRBD1,TRBV5-1,TRBJ2-5
ASNLDRGPEAF,TRBD1,TRBV2,TRBJ1-1
ASSPGQEAYEQY,TRBD1,TRBV2,TRBJ2-7
ASSPGVPGLAGVEQF,TRBD2,TRBV7-3,TRBJ2-1
ASCWQPNTEAF,.,TRBV2,TRBJ1-1
ASSLGGWAGTYENTEAF,.,TRBV11-2,TRBJ1-1
ASSLGEGFGTGSYEQY,TRBD1,TRBV7-9,TRBJ2-7
ASSPGESYNEQF,.,TRBV6-4,TRBJ2-1
ASSEGLASRGGTGELF,TRBD2,TRBV6-1,TRBJ2-2
ASSQGQGDGNTIY,TRBD1,TRBV4-3,TRBJ1-3
ASSSPLRDQRNYEQY,.,TRBV28,TRBJ2-7
ASSQAGTSAYEQY,.,TRBV4-1,TRBJ2-7
ASSFRREYNEQF,TRBD2,TRBV28,TRBJ2-1
ASSSQQKTGVRV,TRBD1,TRBV27,TRBJ2-7
ASSQGYSVNQPQH,.,TRBV4-3,TRBJ1-5
SVEKLGQGSEAF,TRBD1,TRBV29-1,TRBJ1-1
ASTPGQETNYGYT,TRBD1,TRBV19,TRBJ1-2
ASSRYRDTEAF,.,TRBV6-5,TRBJ1-1
ATRIGNGASTDTQY,.,TRBV15,TRBJ2-3
ASSPPPGPTHYGYT,.,TRBV28,TRBJ1-2
ASKRTGPYEQY,TRBD1,TRBV28,TRBJ2-7
ASGRGTGTQY,.,TRBV12-5,TRBJ2-5
ASIGQGANTGELF,TRBD1,TRBV19,TRBJ2-2
AIRDASYEQY,.,TRBV28,TRBJ2-7
AWSSPAGQSNQPQH,.,TRBV30,TRBJ1-5
ASSPDGSQPQH,.,TRBV18,TRBJ1-5
ASGNREENTIY,.,TRBV12-5,TRBJ1-3
ASSSSTGPT,.,TRBV28,TRBJ1-2
ASSPTDPLSYGYT,.,TRBV6-1,TRBJ1-2
AISRDRGHTIY,TRBD1,TRBV10-3,TRBJ1-3
ASSLSAGGVRTEAF,TRBD1,TRBV5-4,TRBJ1-1
AWSRTRGNTEAF,.,TRBV30,TRBJ1-1
ASTTPAAGGYT,.,TRBV28,TRBJ1-2
ASSSQARGIGTEAF,.,TRBV7-8,TRBJ1-1
ASRDRLTGNTIY,TRBD1,TRBV6-1,TRBJ1-3
ASRRTGGDEQY,TRBD1,TRBV27,TRBJ2-7
ASRGRHTGELF,.,TRBV7-2,TRBJ2-2
ASSYEVGETQY,.,TRBV6-5,TRBJ2-5
ASSELREGLGQF,TRBD2,TRBV10-1,TRBJ2-1
ASSSFLSGTSASSSYNEQF,TRBD2,TRBV7-3,TRBJ2-1
ASSARQGAIRTDTQY,TRBD1,TRBV2,TRBJ2-3
ASSPGVGTRHEQY,.,TRBV9,TRBJ2-7